The clone carrying this TCR beta chain has a handful of counts. Through a sample-barcoded 5' primer and a J-beta primer mix, a second PCR was run for roughly 7 to 12 cycles. Each TCR beta cDNA got a 12-nucleotide random molecular identifier. Each single sample gave us at least 3 million CDR3-containing paired-end reads. MiXCR, applied by TCRdb to the 5' RACE reads, yields one record per CDR3 protein. The sample carries some 1,800,000 distinct CDR3 sequences, about two fifths recorded once. These data belong to a study of blood T cells in healthy people across ages. Every donor gave roughly 9.2 milliliters of peripheral blood. At least 6 micrograms of total RNA were extracted per sample. This CDR3 is 13 amino acids long. Trimming took 5 bases from V and 13 from J, leaving 16 bases between them. The germline V gene has CDR1 SGDLS and CDR2 YYNGEE.

The sample consisted of blood. The chain is built from TRBV9 and TRBJ1-6, with a weak D call TRBD1 (5 bases). The receptor was isolated from a human donor in good health. The CDR3 DNA reads as TGTGCCAGCAGTGAACAAGGGGCGAGTCCCCTCCACTTT. It specifies CASSEQGASPLHF.